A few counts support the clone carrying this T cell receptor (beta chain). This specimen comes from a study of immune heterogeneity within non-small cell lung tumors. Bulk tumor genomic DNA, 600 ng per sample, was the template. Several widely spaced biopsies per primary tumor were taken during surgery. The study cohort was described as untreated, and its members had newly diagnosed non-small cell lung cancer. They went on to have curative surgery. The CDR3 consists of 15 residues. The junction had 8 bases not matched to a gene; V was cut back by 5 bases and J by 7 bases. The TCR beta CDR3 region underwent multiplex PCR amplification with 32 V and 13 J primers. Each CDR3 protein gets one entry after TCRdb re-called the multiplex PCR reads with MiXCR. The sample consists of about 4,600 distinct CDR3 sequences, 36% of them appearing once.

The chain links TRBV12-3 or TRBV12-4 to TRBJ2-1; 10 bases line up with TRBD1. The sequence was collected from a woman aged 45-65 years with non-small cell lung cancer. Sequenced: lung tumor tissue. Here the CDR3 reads CASSTRQGARNEQFF. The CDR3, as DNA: TGTGCCAGCAGTACCCGACAGGGGGCAAGGAATGAGCAGTTCTTC.